These T cell receptor beta chains were read from a single sample in a study of OX40 agonist ivuxolimab in advanced cancers. The protocol was immunoSEQ multiplex PCR, while the TCRdb copy is restricted to in-frame clones and leaves out a portion. The table lists tens of thousands of clones, around nine tenths of them singletons, with roughly 12% in the top ten. The sequencing used CD4+ or CD8+ T cells sorted from blood, collected in a trial of the OX40 agonist ivuxolimab. Source of these receptors: an adult with an advanced solid tumor such as melanoma, head and neck, liver or kidney cancer. CDR3s include the opening cysteine and the closing phenylalanine or tryptophan. Fields, in order: D gene, V gene, J gene, clone size, CDR3 DNA, CDR3 protein. D genes are given only for firm matches. Where a row states a size, it is once, few, many or the class of an expanded clone; other rows omit it.

D gene: -
V gene: TRBV5-6
J gene: TRBJ1-4
clone size: few
CDR3 DNA: TGTGCCAGCAGCTTGGGTCCAGGAGCACCGGCTAATGAAAAACTGTTTTTT
CDR3 protein: CASSLGPGAPANEKLFF

D gene: -
V gene: TRBV7-8
J gene: TRBJ2-1
clone size: -
CDR3 DNA: TGTGCCAGCGTGGGACGGGGCGATGAGCAGTTCTTC
CDR3 protein: CASVGRGDEQFF

D gene: -
V gene: TRBV30
J gene: TRBJ1-5
clone size: -
CDR3 DNA: TGTGCCTGGAGTGTAGGGCAGACCAGCAATCAGCCCCAGCATTTT
CDR3 protein: CAWSVGQTSNQPQHF

D gene: -
V gene: TRBV19
J gene: TRBJ2-7
clone size: -
CDR3 DNA: TGTGCCAGTAGTATAGATAAGCGGAACGAGCAGTACTTC
CDR3 protein: CASSIDKRNEQYF

D gene: -
V gene: TRBV29-1
J gene: TRBJ1-1
clone size: few
CDR3 DNA: TGCAGCGTTGGGGCCCCTGAAGCTTTCTTT
CDR3 protein: CSVGAPEAFF

D gene: -
V gene: TRBV7-9
J gene: TRBJ2-7
clone size: once
CDR3 DNA: TGTGCCAGCAGGGCATCCGGGACGGGGACCTACGAGCAGTACTTC
CDR3 protein: CASRASGTGTYEQYF

D gene: -
V gene: TRBV28
J gene: TRBJ1-5
clone size: -
CDR3 DNA: TGTGCCAGCAGTGTACACGACGTAGGCGATCAGCCCCAGCATTTT
CDR3 protein: CASSVHDVGDQPQHF

D gene: TRBD1
V gene: TRBV6-5
J gene: TRBJ2-7
clone size: once
CDR3 DNA: TGTGCCAGCAGGATTCACCGGGACAGCCCCTACGAGCAGTACTTC
CDR3 protein: CASRIHRDSPYEQYF

D gene: -
V gene: TRBV11-2
J gene: TRBJ2-7
clone size: -
CDR3 DNA: TGTGCCAGCAGCTCCCCGTTGATTGTAGAGCAGTACTTC
CDR3 protein: CASSSPLIVEQYF

D gene: -
V gene: TRBV7-8
J gene: TRBJ1-5
clone size: -
CDR3 DNA: TGTGCCAGCAGCTTGGGCAAGCCCGAGCCCCAGCATTTT
CDR3 protein: CASSLGKPEPQHF

D gene: -
V gene: TRBV5-5
J gene: TRBJ2-3
clone size: -
CDR3 DNA: TGTGCCAGCAGCTCCGACGACAGCACAGATACGCAGTATTTT
CDR3 protein: CASSSDDSTDTQYF

D gene: TRBD1
V gene: TRBV5-4
J gene: TRBJ2-5
clone size: -
CDR3 DNA: TGTGCCAGCAGCTATAGGACAGGGTCCCTAGAGACCCAGTACTTC
CDR3 protein: CASSYRTGSLETQYF

D gene: TRBD1
V gene: TRBV6-1
J gene: TRBJ2-7
clone size: -
CDR3 DNA: TGTGCCAGCAGTGAAGGTGGGACAGGCTTAAGTTACGAGCAGTACTTC
CDR3 protein: CASSEGGTGLSYEQYF

D gene: -
V gene: TRBV2
J gene: TRBJ1-1
clone size: -
CDR3 DNA: TGTGCCAGCATTGGTGGGGGCCCTGAAGCTTTCTTT
CDR3 protein: CASIGGGPEAFF

D gene: -
V gene: TRBV10-1
J gene: TRBJ2-5
clone size: -
CDR3 DNA: TGCGCCAGCAGTCCCCCTCCCGGGATTCAAGAGACCCAGTACTTC
CDR3 protein: CASSPPPGIQETQYF

D gene: -
V gene: TRBV7-9
J gene: TRBJ2-2
clone size: -
CDR3 DNA: TGTGCCAGCAGCTCTGGACTGAAAACCGGGGAGCTGTTTTTT
CDR3 protein: CASSSGLKTGELFF

D gene: -
V gene: TRBV7-9
J gene: TRBJ2-2
clone size: -
CDR3 DNA: TGTGCCAGCAGCTTTGTCGGGGAGCTGTTTTTT
CDR3 protein: CASSFVGELFF

D gene: TRBD1
V gene: TRBV9
J gene: TRBJ1-5
clone size: -
CDR3 DNA: TGTGCCAGCAGCGGGGGGACAGGCAATCAGCCCCAGCATTTT
CDR3 protein: CASSGGTGNQPQHF

D gene: -
V gene: TRBV28
J gene: TRBJ2-3
clone size: -
CDR3 DNA: TGTGCCAGCTCGGTACGTAGCACAGATACGCAGTATTTT
CDR3 protein: CASSVRSTDTQYF

D gene: TRBD2
V gene: TRBV9
J gene: TRBJ2-1
clone size: -
CDR3 DNA: TGTGCCAGCAGTCCAGATACTAGCGGGAGTAATGAGCAGTTCTTC
CDR3 protein: CASSPDTSGSNEQFF

D gene: -
V gene: TRBV19
J gene: TRBJ2-1
clone size: -
CDR3 DNA: TGTGCCAGTAGTATAACCTCTCCCAATGAGCAGTTCTTC
CDR3 protein: CASSITSPNEQFF

D gene: -
V gene: TRBV9
J gene: TRBJ2-7
clone size: -
CDR3 DNA: TGTGCCAGCAGCTTCGGGACGCACTCCTACGAGCAGTACTTC
CDR3 protein: CASSFGTHSYEQYF

D gene: TRBD2
V gene: TRBV5-1
J gene: TRBJ2-5
clone size: -
CDR3 DNA: TGCGCCAGCAGCCCCTTCAGCGGGGGGGCCCCAGAGACCCAGTACTTC
CDR3 protein: CASSPFSGGAPETQYF

D gene: -
V gene: TRBV20-1
J gene: TRBJ1-2
clone size: -
CDR3 DNA: TGCAGTGCGGACATCCCCTATGGCTACACCTTC
CDR3 protein: CSADIPYGYTF

D gene: TRBD1
V gene: TRBV7-8
J gene: TRBJ2-1
clone size: -
CDR3 DNA: TGTGCCAGCAGCTTGTCGGAACAGGGGGCGAAAGCCTACAATGAGCAGTTCTTC
CDR3 protein: CASSLSEQGAKAYNEQFF